These 13 T cell receptor beta chains came from one sample sequenced in a study of blood T cell repertoires in COVID-19. The repertoire was sequenced with immunoSEQ multiplex PCR; TCRdb's copy has only in-frame clones and lacks some. The sample consists of some 260,000 clones, around 90% of them appearing once. Sequenced sample: PBMCs or T cells enriched from blood (not recorded which). The receptors here all came from a woman younger than 30 who had recovered from COVID-19.

CDR3 region: CASSGRDRARSSSYNEQFF. The CDR3 DNA follows: TGTGCCAGCTCAGGGAGGGACAGGGCCCGCTCCAGCTCCTACAATGAGCAGTTCTTC. V gene TRBV18 combines with J gene TRBJ2-1, with 9 nucleotides matching TRBD1. The CDR3 sequence is 19 residues long. V lost 5 bases, J lost 0 bases, and 14 bases stayed unmatched. The germline V gene has CDR1 KGHSH and CDR2 LQKENI.

The CDR3 nucleotides read TGTGCCAGCAGCCGACGGGGTGGAGCCTACGAGCAGTACTTC. Residues: CASSRRGGAYEQYF. The chain links TRBV3-1 (or the pseudogene TRBV3-2) to TRBJ2-7; D perhaps matches TRBD2 (5 bases). The length of the CDR3 is 14 residues. CDR1 and CDR2 from the germline V gene are LGHDT and YNNKEL (reference sequence). V gave up 4 bases and J gave up 2 bases, with 12 bases separating them.

The V gene is TRBV4-1, the J gene TRBJ1-1; D gene uncertain. CDR3 length equals 16 residues. With 4 bases removed from V and 1 base from J, the gap between germline ends came to 16 bases. Germline assignment: CDR1 MGHRA and CDR2 YSYEKL. Written as DNA, the CDR3 is TGCGCCAGCAGCCCCTTAGCTGTCACTGGGAACACTGAAGCTTTCTTT. It translates to CASSPLAVTGNTEAFF.

J is TRBJ2-7 and V is TRBV27, with D hard to call. This CDR3 is built from 13 residues. Germline V lookup: CDR1 MNHEY, CDR2 SMNVEV (reference sequence). Trimming removed 5 bases at V and 7 bases at J, with 15 bases between. CDR3 bases: TGTGCCAGCAGTCTAGGTCCTCTTACGGAGCAGTACTTC. Encoded protein: CASSLGPLTEQYF.

The chain has TRBV28 and TRBJ2-1; 8 bases line up with TRBD1. Trimming removed 2 bases from V and 6 bases from J; junction bases left unmatched: 6. CDR3 size: 15 residues. Germline V lookup: CDR1 MDHEN, CDR2 SYDVKM. The CDR3 loop reads CASSLRGQALNEQFF. In nucleotides, the CDR3 is TGTGCCAGCAGTTTACGGGGACAGGCCCTCAATGAGCAGTTCTTC. Together with reference TRBV28 and TRBJ2-1, the CDR3 gives the full variable domain: DVKVTQSSRYLVKRTGEKVFLECVQDMDHENMFWYRQDPGLGLRLIYFSYDVKMKEKGDIPEGYSVSREKKERFSLILESASTNQTSMYLCASSLRGQALNEQFFGPGTRLTVL.

The CDR3 sequence: CASSPLGFNTDTQYF. CDR3 DNA: TGTGCCAGCTCACCTCTCGGGTTCAACACAGATACGCAGTATTTT. The chain combines TRBV18 with TRBJ2-3; D is uncertain. From germline, CDR1 is KGHSH and CDR2 LQKENI. V lost 3 bases and J lost 2, with 12 bases in between. The CDR3 has 15 amino acids.

This clone was recorded a few times. The V call is TRBV28, the J call TRBJ2-7, with 7 bases matching TRBD1. V lost 10 bases, J lost 9 bases, and 18 bases stayed unmatched. The CDR3 is 14 amino acids. CDR1 and CDR2 from the germline V gene are MDHEN and SYDVKM. The DNA of the CDR3 is TGTGCCACCGGACAACAGGGGCTCATTACGGGGCAGTACTTC. Translating it yields CATGQQGLITGQYF. The full variable domain, completed using reference TRBV28 and TRBJ2-7, is DVKVTQSSRYLVKRTGEKVFLECVQDMDHENMFWYRQDPGLGLRLIYFSYDVKMKEKGDIPEGYSVSREKKERFSLILESASTNQTSMYLCATGQQGLITGQYFGPGTRLTVT.

The V and J genes are TRBV19 and TRBJ1-3; perhaps TRBD1 as D (5 bases). The length of the CDR3 is 14 residues. Trimming removed 6 bases at V and 8 bases at J, with 17 bases between. Looked up from germline, CDR1 is LNHDA and CDR2 is SQIVND (reference sequence). As DNA, the CDR3 is TGTGCCAGTAGCTCTACCTCAGGGATTTACACCATATATTTT. This codes for CASSSTSGIYTIYF.

V is TRBV28 and J is TRBJ1-1; no definite D call. The germline V gene encodes CDR1 MDHEN and CDR2 SYDVKM. There are 13 residues in the CDR3. Trimming removed 6 bases from V and 0 bases from J, with 8 bases in between. For the CDR3, the DNA is TGTGCCAGCAGGTCAAGCATGAACACTGAAGCTTTCTTT. Amino acid sequence: CASRSSMNTEAFF.

The rearrangement links TRBV15 to TRBJ2-3; no reliable D call. The CDR3 runs 17 residues. Trimming took 5 bases from V and 0 from J, leaving 18 bases between them. Germline V CDR1 and CDR2: LNHNV, YYDKDF (reference sequence). The CDR3 nucleotides read TGTGCCACCAGCGAAAAGTCGGGTAGCCGAAGCACAGATACGCAGTATTTT. This gives the protein CATSEKSGSRSTDTQYF.

The V and J genes are TRBV27 and TRBJ1-1, with TRBD1 matching 9 bases. V shed 6 bases and J 2 bases; nucleotides not matched to a gene: 1. The CDR3 contains 13 residues. Looked up from germline, CDR1 is MNHEY and CDR2 is SMNVEV (reference sequence). CDR3 sequence reads: CASRGQGNTEAFF. As DNA, the CDR3 is TGTGCCAGCAGGGGACAGGGTAACACTGAAGCTTTCTTT.

As concerns this clone: Other DNA sequences in the same sample also yield this CDR3. CDR3 sequence reads: CAISGTGDGYTF. The CDR3 DNA reads TGTGCCATCTCCGGGACAGGGGATGGCTACACCTTC. The chain joins TRBV10-3 to TRBJ1-2; 10 bases match TRBD1. The CDR3 runs to 12 residues. Germline V CDR1 and CDR2: ENHRY, SYGVKD. V lost 8 bases to trimming and J lost 6 bases; unmatched junction nucleotides: 3.

This chain links TRBV27 with TRBJ2-7; TRBD1 matches at 9 bases. V was clipped by 6 bases and J by 4 bases; unmatched bases: 10. Germline V gene lookup returns CDR1 MNHEY and CDR2 SMNVEV (reference sequence). The length of the CDR3 is 15 residues. CDR3 sequence reads: CASSPGTGLIYEQYF. CDR3 nucleotides: TGTGCCAGCAGCCCCGGGACAGGGCTAATTTACGAGCAGTACTTC.